This note documents a single T cell receptor (beta chain) sequence. No antigen is known for it. The entry originates in a study of Ad26.COV2.S vaccination and SARS-CoV-2 variants. As for treatment: about 20 received Ad26.COV2.S at low or high dose, single or two shots; several received placebo; per-sample allocation not given. Day 63 following the first vaccine or placebo injection was when the samples were taken. CDR3 size: 20 residues. The germline V gene encodes CDR1 MGHRA and CDR2 YSYEKL. V trimming: 0 bases; J trimming: 0 bases; junction bases outside the gene matches: 13. Study-wide points: Whether participants received vaccine or placebo, their non-spike TCR breadth was similar. Post-vaccination spike-specific CD8+ and CD4+ T cell responses reportedly had substantial breadth.

Sequencing used immunoSEQ multiplex PCR; TCRdb keeps in-frame clones, though not all of them. The data contain 350,000 to 500,000 clones, around 89% of them singletons. The source is a person aged 18-65 years who received the Ad26.COV2.S COVID-19 vaccine or a placebo. The chain combines TRBV4-1 with TRBJ2-3; TRBD1 agrees at 9 bases. The sequencing here drew on peripheral blood, taken in a trial of Ad26.COV2.S vaccine versus placebo. CDR3 nucleotides: TGCGCCAGCAGCCAAGACTCTACACTTACAGGGGGCCTTAGCACAGATACGCAGTATTTT. Its translation: CASSQDSTLTGGLSTDTQYF.